The source of this T cell receptor (beta chain) is a study of regulatory T cells in long-lasting Graves disease. Regarding the study as a whole: Persistent patients shared more public clonotypes (about 2,600) than new patients (approximately 1,000). Examination was confined to peripheral blood, excluding thyroid tissue.

This CDR3 contains 15 residues. Looked up from germline, CDR1 is ENHRY and CDR2 is SYGVKD. Losses at the gene ends were 7 bases for V and 9 bases for J; bases not matched to a gene: 16. At least ten counts were recorded for this clonotype. Its antigen is undetermined. Time point: newly diagnosed GD, antithyroid drugs for less than 3 months. PBMCs provided the RNA from which the TCR library was made. Graves' disease diagnosis was established per American Thyroid Association guidelines. In building TCR beta libraries, iRepertoire HTBI primers were used together with Arm-PCR of CDR3 regions. TCRdb processed the multiplex PCR reads anew with MiXCR; each CDR3 protein has one entry. Altogether about 440,000 distinct CDR3 sequences are present, just under 15% being singletons, with the ten largest covering roughly a sixth. These same data were also listed under a study on T cells in Graves' hyperthyroidism and ophthalmopathy. That work adds: HTBI primers were used for first-round RT-PCR of the TCR CDR3.

The TCR sequence derives from a woman aged 25 to 45 with Graves disease. This chain joins TRBV10-3 and TRBJ1-2; 8 positions match TRBD1. The sample here was peripheral blood mononuclear cells (PBMCs), taken at new diagnosis, from a patient treated with antithyroid drugs. DNA for the CDR3: TGTGCCATCACGCACCCAAGCCTCGACAGGGGCCGCTACACCTTC. Translating it yields CAITHPSLDRGRYTF.